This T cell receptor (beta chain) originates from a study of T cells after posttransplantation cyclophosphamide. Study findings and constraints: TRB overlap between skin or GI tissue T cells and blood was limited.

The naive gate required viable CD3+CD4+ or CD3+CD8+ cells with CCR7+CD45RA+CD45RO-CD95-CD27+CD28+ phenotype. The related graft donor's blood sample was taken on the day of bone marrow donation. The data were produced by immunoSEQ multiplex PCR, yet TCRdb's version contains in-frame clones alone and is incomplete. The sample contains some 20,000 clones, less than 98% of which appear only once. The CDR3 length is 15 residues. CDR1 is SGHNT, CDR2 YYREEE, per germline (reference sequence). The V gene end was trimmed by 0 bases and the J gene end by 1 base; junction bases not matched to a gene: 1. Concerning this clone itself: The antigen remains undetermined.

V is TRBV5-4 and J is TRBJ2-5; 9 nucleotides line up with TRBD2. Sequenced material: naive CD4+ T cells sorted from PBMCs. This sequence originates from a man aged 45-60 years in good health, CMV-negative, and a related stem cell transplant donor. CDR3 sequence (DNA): TGTGCCAGCAGCTTGGTACTAGCGGGCCAAGAGACCCAGTACTTC. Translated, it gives CASSLVLAGQETQYF.